The 5 T cell receptor beta chains presented below share a single source sample, sequenced in a study of control samples from healthy donors and cancer patients. The data were produced by immunoSEQ multiplex PCR, yet TCRdb's version contains in-frame clones alone and is incomplete. The table has 95,000 to 100,000 clones, approximately 90% seen once. Material for sequencing was blood. The receptors derive from a man aged 25 to 40 in good health.

This chain connects TRBV19 to TRBJ1-2; D gene unclear. V gave up 5 bases and J gave up 0 bases, with 13 bases separating them. This CDR3 contains 15 residues. CDR1 is LNHDA and CDR2 is SQIVND in the germline V gene (reference sequence). CDR3 loop: CASSPSRDPNYGYTF. The CDR3, as DNA: TGTGCCAGTAGTCCCTCTCGGGATCCTAACTATGGCTACACCTTC.

V and J are TRBV4-1 and TRBJ1-2, with D maybe TRBD1 (6 bases). Germline CDR1 is MGHRA and CDR2 is YSYEKL. V was trimmed by 0 bases and J by 10 bases, leaving 18 bases between them. CDR3 length equals 15 residues. The CDR3 DNA follows: TGCGCCAGCAGCCAAGATACGGGGACACACGGACCCTACACCTTC. Protein product: CASSQDTGTHGPYTF.

V usage is TRBV5-1 and J usage is TRBJ1-4, with 8 positions matching TRBD1. Germline assignment: CDR1 SGHRS and CDR2 YFSETQ. This CDR3 comprises 15 residues. Germline trimming cut 5 bases from V and 7 bases from J; bases unmatched to any gene: 10. As DNA, the CDR3 is TGCGCCAGCAGTCTTGGGGCAGGGGGCTTTGAAAAACTGTTTTTT. Translation: CASSLGAGGFEKLFF.

The rearrangement links TRBV7-2 to TRBJ1-1; D gene uncertain. The germline V gene has CDR1 SGHTA and CDR2 FQGNSA. CDR3 length: 12 residues. Trimming took 1 base from V and 7 from J, leaving 7 bases between them. The CDR3 DNA is TGTGCCAGCAGCTTAGTCACAAATGAAGCTTTCTTT. Translating gives CASSLVTNEAFF.

The chain recombines TRBV27 with TRBJ1-4; 7 nucleotides line up with TRBD1. Germline assignment: CDR1 MNHEY and CDR2 SMNVEV (reference sequence). This CDR3 region has 13 residues. V was pared by 4 bases and J by 8 bases, with 4 bases of the junction left unmatched. The CDR3 DNA follows: TGTGCCAGCAGTTCCCACAGGGGAGAAAAACTGTTTTTT. Translated, it gives CASSSHRGEKLFF.